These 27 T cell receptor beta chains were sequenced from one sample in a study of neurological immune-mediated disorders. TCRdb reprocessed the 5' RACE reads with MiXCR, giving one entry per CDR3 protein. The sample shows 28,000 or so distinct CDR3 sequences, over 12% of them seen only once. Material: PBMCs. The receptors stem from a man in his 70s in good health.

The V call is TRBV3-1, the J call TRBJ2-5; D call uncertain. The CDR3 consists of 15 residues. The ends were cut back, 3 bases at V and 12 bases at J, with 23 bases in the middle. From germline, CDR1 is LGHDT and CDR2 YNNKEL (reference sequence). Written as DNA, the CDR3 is TGTGCCAGCAGCCATTTGGAGCCGGGTGAAGAGACGAAGTACTTC. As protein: CASSHLEPGEETKYF.

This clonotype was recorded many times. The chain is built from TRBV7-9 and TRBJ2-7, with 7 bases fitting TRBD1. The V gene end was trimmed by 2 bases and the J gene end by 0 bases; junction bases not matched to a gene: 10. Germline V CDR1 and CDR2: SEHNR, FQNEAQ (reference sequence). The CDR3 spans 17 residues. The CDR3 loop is CASSLLLGTAFSYEQYF. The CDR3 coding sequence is TGTGCCAGCAGCTTATTACTCGGGACAGCTTTCTCCTACGAGCAGTACTTC.

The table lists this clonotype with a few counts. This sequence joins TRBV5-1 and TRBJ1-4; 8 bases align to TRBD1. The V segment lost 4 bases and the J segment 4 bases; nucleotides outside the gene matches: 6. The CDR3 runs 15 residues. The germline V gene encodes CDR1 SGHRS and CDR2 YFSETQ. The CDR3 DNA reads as TGCGCCAGCAGCCCCCAGGGGGCGATTAATGAAAAACTGTTTTTT. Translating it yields CASSPQGAINEKLFF.

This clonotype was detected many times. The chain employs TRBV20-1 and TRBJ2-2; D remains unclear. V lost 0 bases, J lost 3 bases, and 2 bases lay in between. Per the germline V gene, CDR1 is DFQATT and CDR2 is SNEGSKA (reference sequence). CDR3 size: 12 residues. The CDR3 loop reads CSAREYTGELFF. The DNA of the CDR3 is TGCAGTGCTAGAGAGTACACCGGGGAGCTGTTTTTT.

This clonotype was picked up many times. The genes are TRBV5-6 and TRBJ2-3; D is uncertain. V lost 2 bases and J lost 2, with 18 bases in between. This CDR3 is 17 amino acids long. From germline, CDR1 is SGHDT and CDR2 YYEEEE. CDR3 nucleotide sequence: TGTGCCAGCAGCTTTAAGGGAACACTCCTCCCCACAGATACGCAGTATTTT. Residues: CASSFKGTLLPTDTQYF.

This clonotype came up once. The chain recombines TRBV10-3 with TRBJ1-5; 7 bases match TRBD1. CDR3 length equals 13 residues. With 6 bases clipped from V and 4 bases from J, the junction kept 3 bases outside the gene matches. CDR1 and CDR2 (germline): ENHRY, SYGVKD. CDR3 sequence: CAISSTGNQPQHF. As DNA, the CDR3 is TGTGCCATCAGCTCGACAGGGAATCAGCCCCAGCATTTT.

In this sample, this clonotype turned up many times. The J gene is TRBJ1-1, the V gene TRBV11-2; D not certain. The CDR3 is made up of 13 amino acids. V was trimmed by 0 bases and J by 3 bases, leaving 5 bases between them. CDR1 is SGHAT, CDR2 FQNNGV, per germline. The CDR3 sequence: CASSLDPHTEAFF. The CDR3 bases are TGTGCCAGCAGCTTAGATCCGCACACTGAAGCTTTCTTT. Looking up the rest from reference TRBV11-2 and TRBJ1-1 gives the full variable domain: EAGVAQSPRYKIIEKRQSVAFWCNPISGHATLYWYQQILGQGPKLLIQFQNNGVVDDSQLPKDRFSAERLKGVDSTLKIQPAKLEDSAVYLCASSLDPHTEAFFGQGTRLTVV.

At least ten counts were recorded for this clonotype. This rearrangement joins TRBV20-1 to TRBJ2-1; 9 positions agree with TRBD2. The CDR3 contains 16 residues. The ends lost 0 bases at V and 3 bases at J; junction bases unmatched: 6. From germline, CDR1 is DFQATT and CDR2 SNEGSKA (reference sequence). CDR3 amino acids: CSARDGERGDYNEQFF. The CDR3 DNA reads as TGCAGTGCTAGAGACGGAGAGCGGGGGGACTACAATGAGCAGTTCTTC.

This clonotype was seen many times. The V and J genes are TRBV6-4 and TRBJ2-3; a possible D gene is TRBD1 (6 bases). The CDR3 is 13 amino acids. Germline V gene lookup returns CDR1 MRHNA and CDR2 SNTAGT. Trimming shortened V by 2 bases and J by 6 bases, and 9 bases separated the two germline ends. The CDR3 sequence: CASSDGGQDTQYF. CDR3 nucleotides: TGTGCCAGCAGTGACGGGGGCCAGGATACGCAGTATTTT.

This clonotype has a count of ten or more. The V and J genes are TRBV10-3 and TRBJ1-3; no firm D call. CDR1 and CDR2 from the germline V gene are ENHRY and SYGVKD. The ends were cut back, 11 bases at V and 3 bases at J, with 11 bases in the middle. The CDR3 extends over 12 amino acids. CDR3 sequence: CAAAPDGNTIYF. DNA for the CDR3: TGTGCCGCCGCCCCAGATGGAAACACCATATATTTT.

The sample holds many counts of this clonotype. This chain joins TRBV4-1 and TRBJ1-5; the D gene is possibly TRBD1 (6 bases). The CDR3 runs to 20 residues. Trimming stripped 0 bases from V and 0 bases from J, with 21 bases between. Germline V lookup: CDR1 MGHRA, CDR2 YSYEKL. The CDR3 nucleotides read TGCGCCAGCAGCCAAGAATGGGCCCCACAGGGTACTTATAGCAATCAGCCCCAGCATTTT. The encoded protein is CASSQEWAPQGTYSNQPQHF.

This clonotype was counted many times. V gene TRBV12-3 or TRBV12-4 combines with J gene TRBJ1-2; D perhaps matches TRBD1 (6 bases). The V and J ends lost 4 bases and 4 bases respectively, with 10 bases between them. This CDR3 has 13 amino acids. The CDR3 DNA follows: TGTGCCAGCAGTTACAGGGACCGCTATGGCTACACCTTC. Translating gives CASSYRDRYGYTF.

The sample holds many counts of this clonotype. The CDR3 loop is CSASGEETQYF. The CDR3, as DNA: TGCAGTGCTAGTGGGGAAGAGACCCAGTACTTC. This chain connects TRBV20-1 to TRBJ2-5; D uncertain. The ends were cut back, 3 bases at V and 3 bases at J, with 5 bases in the middle. The CDR3 is 11 amino acids. CDR1 is DFQATT, CDR2 SNEGSKA, per germline (reference sequence).

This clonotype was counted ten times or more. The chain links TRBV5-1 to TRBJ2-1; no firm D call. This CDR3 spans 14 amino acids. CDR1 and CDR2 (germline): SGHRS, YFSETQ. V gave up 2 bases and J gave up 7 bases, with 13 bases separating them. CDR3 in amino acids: CASSLSPRSNEQFF. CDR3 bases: TGCGCCAGCAGCTTAAGTCCACGGTCGAATGAGCAGTTCTTC. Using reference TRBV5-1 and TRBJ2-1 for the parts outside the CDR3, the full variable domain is KAGVTQTPRYLIKTRGQQVTLSCSPISGHRSVSWYQQTPGQGLQFLFEYFSETQRNKGNFPGRFSGRQFSNSRSEMNVSTLELGDSALYLCASSLSPRSNEQFFGPGTRLTVL.

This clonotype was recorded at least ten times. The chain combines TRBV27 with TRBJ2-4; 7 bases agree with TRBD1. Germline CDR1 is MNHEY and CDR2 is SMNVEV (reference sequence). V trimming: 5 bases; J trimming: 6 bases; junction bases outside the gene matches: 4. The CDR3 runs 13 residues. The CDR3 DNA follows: TGTGCCAGCAGTCTACAGGGGAGAAACATTCAGTACTTC. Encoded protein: CASSLQGRNIQYF.

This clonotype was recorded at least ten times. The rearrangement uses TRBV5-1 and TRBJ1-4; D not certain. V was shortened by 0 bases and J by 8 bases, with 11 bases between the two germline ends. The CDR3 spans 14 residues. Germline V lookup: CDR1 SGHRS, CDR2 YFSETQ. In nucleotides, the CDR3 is TGCGCCAGCAGCTTGGGACCTGAAGGGGAAAAACTGTTTTTT. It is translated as CASSLGPEGEKLFF.

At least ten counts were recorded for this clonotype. The CDR3 region is CASSPWDRGRPDTQYF. In DNA form, the CDR3 reads TGTGCCAGCTCACCGTGGGACAGGGGCAGGCCAGATACGCAGTATTTT. This rearrangement joins TRBV18 to TRBJ2-3; 10 nucleotides match TRBD1. Germline trimming cut 3 bases from V and 4 bases from J; bases unmatched to any gene: 7. From germline, CDR1 is KGHSH and CDR2 LQKENI. The CDR3 runs 16 residues. Using reference TRBV18 and TRBJ2-3 for the parts outside the CDR3, the full variable domain is NAGVMQNPRHLVRRRGQEARLRCSPMKGHSHVYWYRQLPEEGLKFMVYLQKENIIDESGMPKERFSAEFPKEGPSILRIQQVVRGDSAAYFCASSPWDRGRPDTQYFGPGTRLTVL.

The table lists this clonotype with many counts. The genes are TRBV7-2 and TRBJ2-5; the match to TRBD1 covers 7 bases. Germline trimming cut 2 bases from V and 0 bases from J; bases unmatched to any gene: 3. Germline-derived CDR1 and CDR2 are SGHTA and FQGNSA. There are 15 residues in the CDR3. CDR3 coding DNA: TGTGCCAGCAGCTTAAGGGGGCGGGACCAAGAGACCCAGTACTTC. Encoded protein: CASSLRGRDQETQYF. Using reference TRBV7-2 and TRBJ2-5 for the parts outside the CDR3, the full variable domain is GAGVSQSPSNKVTEKGKDVELRCDPISGHTALYWYRQSLGQGLEFLIYFQGNSAPDKSGLPSDRFSAERTGGSVSTLTIQRTQQEDSAVYLCASSLRGRDQETQYFGPGTRLLVL.

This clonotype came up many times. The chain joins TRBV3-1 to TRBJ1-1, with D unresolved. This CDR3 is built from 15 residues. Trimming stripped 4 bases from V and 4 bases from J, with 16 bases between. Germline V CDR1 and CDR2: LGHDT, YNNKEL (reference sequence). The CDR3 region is CASSLGWRDGTEAFF. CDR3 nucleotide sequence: TGTGCCAGCAGCCTAGGTTGGAGAGACGGCACTGAAGCTTTCTTT.

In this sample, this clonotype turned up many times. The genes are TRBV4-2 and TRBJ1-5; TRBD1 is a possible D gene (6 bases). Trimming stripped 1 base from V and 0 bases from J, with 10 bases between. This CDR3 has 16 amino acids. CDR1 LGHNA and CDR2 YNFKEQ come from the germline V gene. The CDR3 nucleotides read TGTGCCAGCAGCCAAGGTTTGGACAGTAGCAATCAGCCCCAGCATTTT. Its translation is CASSQGLDSSNQPQHF.

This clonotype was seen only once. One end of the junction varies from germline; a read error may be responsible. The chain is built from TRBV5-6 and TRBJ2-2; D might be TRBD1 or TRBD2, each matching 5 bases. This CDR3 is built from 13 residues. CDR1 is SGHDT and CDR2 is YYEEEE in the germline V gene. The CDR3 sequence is CTSRGRRTGELFF. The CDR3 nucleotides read TGTACCAGTAGGGGAAGGAGGACCGGGGAGCTGTTTTTT. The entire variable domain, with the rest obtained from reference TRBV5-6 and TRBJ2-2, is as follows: DAGVTQSPTHLIKTRGQQVTLRCSPKSGHDTVSWYQQALGQGPQFIFQYYEEEERQRGNFPDRFSGHQFPNYSSELNVNALLLGDSALYLCTSRGRRTGELFFGEGSRLTVL.

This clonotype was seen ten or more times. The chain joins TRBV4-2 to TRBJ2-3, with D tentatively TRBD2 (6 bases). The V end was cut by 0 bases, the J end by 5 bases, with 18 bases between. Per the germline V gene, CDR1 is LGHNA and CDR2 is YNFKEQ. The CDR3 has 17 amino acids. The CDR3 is CASSQEPLGGAVDTQYF. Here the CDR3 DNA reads TGTGCCAGCAGCCAAGAACCGCTTGGAGGGGCGGTAGATACGCAGTATTTT.

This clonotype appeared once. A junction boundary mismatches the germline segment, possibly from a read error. CDR3 loop: CASIQFWRTGELFF. The CDR3 DNA is TGTGCCAGCATCCAATTTTGGCGTACCGGGGAGCTGTTTTTT. The rearrangement joins TRBV14 to TRBJ2-2, with D uncertain. The length of the CDR3 is 14 residues. CDR1 is SGHDN and CDR2 is FVKESK in the germline V gene.

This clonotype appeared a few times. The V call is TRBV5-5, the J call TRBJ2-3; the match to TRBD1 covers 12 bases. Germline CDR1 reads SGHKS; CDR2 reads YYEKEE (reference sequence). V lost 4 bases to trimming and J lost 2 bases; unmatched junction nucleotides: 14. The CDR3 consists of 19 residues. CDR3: CASSPGQGALDTFTDTQYF. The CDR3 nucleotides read TGTGCCAGCAGCCCGGGACAGGGGGCCTTGGATACCTTCACAGATACGCAGTATTTT.

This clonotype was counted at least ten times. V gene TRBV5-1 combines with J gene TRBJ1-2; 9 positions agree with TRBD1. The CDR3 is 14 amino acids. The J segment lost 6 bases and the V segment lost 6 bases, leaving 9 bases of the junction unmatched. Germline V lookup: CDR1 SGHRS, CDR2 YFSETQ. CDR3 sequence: CASTLGQGFDGYTF. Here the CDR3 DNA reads TGCGCCAGCACCCTAGGACAGGGGTTCGATGGCTACACCTTC.

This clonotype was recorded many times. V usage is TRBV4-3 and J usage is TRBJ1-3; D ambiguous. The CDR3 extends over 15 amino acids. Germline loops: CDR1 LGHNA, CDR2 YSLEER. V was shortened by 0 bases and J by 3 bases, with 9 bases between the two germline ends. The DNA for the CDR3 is TGCGCCAGCAGCCAAGAAGAGTACGGTGGAAACACCATATATTTT. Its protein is CASSQEEYGGNTIYF.

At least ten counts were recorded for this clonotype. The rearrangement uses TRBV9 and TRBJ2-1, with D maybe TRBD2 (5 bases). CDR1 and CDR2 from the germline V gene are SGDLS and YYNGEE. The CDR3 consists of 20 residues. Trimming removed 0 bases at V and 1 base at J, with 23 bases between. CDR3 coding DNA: TGTGCCAGCAGCGTAGACCCTATTACCTCTAGCTACGGGTCCTACAATGAGCAGTTCTTC. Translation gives CASSVDPITSSYGSYNEQFF.